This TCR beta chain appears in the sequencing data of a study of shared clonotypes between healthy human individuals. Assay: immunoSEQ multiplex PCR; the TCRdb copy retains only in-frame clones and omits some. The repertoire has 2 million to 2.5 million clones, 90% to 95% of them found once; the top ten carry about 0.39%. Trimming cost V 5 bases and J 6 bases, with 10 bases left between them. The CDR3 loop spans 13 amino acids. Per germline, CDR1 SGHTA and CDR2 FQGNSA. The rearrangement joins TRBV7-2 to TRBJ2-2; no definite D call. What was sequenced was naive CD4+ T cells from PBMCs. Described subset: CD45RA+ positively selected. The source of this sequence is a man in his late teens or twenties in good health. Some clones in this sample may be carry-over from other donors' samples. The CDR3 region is CASSGQLAGELFF. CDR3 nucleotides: TGTGCCAGCAGCGGGCAGTTGGCCGGGGAGCTGTTTTTT.